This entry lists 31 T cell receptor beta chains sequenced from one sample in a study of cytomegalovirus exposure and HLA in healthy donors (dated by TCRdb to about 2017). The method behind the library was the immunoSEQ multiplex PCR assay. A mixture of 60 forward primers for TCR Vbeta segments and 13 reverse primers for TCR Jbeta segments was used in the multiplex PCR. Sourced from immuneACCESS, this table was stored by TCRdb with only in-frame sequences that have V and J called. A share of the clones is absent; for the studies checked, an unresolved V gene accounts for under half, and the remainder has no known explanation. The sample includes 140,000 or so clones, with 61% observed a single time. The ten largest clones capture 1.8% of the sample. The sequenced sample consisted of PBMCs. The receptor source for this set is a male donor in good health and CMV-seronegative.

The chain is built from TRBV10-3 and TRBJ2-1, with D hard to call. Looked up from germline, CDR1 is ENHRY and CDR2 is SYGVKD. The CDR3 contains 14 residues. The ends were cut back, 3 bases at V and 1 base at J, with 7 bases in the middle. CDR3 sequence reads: CAISEGASYNEQFF. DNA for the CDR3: TGTGCCATCAGTGAAGGAGCGTCCTACAATGAGCAGTTCTTC.

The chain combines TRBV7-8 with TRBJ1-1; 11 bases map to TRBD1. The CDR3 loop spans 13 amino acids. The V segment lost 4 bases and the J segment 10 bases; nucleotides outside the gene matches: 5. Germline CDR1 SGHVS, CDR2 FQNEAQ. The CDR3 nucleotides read TGTGCCAGCAGCTACGGGACAGGGGGTTCAGCTTTCTTT. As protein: CASSYGTGGSAFF.

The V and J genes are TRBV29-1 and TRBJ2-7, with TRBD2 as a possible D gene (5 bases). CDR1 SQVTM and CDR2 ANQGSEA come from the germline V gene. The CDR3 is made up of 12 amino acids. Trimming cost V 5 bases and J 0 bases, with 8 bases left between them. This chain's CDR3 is CSVLGSSYEQYF. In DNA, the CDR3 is TGCAGCGTTCTGGGGAGCTCCTACGAGCAGTACTTC.

CDR3 sequence reads: CASSLGHLYGYTF. The CDR3 DNA is TGTGCCAGCAGCTTAGGACACCTCTATGGCTACACCTTC. The chain recombines TRBV7-9 with TRBJ1-2, with D unclear. The CDR3 runs to 13 residues. V shed 1 base and J shed 4 bases, with 7 bases lying between them. Looked up from germline, CDR1 is SEHNR and CDR2 is FQNEAQ (reference sequence).

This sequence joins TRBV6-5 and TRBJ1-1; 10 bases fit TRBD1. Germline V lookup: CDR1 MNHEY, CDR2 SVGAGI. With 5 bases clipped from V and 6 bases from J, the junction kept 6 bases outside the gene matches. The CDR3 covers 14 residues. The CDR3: CASSDRGRVAEAFF. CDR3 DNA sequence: TGTGCCAGCAGTGACAGGGGGCGTGTTGCTGAAGCTTTCTTT.

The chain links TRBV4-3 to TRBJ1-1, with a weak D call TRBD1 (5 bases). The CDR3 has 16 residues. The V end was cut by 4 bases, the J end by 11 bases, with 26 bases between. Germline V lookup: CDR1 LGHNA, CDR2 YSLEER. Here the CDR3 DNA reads TGCGCCAGCAGCCCGGGGGGGAGAGTCCGGGGATGGGATGCTTTCTTT. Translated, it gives CASSPGGRVRGWDAFF.

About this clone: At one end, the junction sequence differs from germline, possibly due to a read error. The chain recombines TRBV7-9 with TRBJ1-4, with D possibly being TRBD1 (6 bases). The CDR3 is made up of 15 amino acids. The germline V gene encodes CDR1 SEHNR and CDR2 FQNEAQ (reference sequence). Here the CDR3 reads CASSIAGTHNEKLFF. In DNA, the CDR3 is TGTGCCAGCAGCATAGCCGGGACACATAATGAAAAACTGTTTTTT. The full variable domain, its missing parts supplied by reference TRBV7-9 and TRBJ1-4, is DTGVSQNPRHKITKRGQNVTFRCDPISEHNRLYWYRQTLGQGPEFLTYFQNEAQLEKSRLLSDRFSAERPKGSFSTLEIQRTEQGDSAMYLCASSIAGTHNEKLFFGSGTQLSVL.

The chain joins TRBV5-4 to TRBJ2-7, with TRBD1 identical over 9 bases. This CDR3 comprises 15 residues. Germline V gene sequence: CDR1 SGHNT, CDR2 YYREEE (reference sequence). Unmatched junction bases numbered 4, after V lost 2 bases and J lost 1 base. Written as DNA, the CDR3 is TGTGCCAGCAGCTTTGGACAGGGGATGTCCTACGAGCAGTACTTC. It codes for CASSFGQGMSYEQYF.

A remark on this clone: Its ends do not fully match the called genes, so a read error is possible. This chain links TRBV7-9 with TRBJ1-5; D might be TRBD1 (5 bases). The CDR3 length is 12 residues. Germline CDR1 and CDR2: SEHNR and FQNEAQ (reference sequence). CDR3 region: CSSSLGAGPQHF. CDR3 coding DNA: TGTTCCAGCAGCTTAGGGGCAGGGCCCCAGCATTTT.

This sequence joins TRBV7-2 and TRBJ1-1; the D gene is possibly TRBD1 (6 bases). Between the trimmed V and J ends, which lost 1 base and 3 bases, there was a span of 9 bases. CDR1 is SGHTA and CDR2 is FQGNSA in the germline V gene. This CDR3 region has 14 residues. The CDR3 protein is CASSLVAGDTEAFF. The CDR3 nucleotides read TGTGCCAGCAGCTTAGTGGCAGGGGACACTGAAGCTTTCTTT.

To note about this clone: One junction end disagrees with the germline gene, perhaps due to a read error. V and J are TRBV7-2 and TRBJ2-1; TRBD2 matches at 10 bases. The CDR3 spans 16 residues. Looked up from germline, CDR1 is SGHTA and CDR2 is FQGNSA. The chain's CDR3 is CASSHMGLAPYSEQFF. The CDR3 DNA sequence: TGTGCCAGCAGCCACATGGGACTAGCGCCATACAGTGAGCAGTTCTTC.

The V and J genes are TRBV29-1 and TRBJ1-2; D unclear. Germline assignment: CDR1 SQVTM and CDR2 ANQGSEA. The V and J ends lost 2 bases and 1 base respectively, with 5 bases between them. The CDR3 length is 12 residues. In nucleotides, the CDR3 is TGCAGCGTTGAAACTGATAACTATGGCTACACCTTC. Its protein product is CSVETDNYGYTF. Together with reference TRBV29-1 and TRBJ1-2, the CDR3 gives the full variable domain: SAVISQKPSRDICQRGTSLTIQCQVDSQVTMMFWYRQQPGQSLTLIATANQGSEATYESGFVIDKFPISRPNLTFSTLTVSNMSPEDSSIYLCSVETDNYGYTFGSGTRLTVV.

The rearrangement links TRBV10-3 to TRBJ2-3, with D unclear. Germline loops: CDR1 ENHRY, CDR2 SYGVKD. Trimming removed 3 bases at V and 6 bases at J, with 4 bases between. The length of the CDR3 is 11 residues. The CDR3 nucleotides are TGTGCCATCAGTGATCGGGATACGCAGTATTTT. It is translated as CAISDRDTQYF.

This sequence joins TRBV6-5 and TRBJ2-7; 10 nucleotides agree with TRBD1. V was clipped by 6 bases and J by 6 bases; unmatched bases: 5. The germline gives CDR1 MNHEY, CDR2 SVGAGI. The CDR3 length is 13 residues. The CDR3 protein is CASRTGQGIEQYF. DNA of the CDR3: TGTGCCAGCAGAACGGGACAGGGGATCGAGCAGTACTTC.

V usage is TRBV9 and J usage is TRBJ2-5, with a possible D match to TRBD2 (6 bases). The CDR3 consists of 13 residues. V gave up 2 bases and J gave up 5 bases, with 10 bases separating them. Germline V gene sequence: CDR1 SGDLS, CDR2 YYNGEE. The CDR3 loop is CASSVEGPETQYF. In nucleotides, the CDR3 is TGTGCCAGCAGCGTGGAGGGTCCGGAGACCCAGTACTTC.

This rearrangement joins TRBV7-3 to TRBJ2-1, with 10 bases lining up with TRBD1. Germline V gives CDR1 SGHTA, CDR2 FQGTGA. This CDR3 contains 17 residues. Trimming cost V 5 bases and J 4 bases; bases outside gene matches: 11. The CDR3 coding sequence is TGTGCCAGCAGCCAGGGTATCGGACAGGGGGGTTACAATGAGCAGTTCTTC. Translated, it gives CASSQGIGQGGYNEQFF.

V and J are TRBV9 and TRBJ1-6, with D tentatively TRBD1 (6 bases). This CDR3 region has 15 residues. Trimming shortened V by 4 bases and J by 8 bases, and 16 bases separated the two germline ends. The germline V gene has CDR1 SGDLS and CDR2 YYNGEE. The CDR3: CASSSTGRGDSPLHF. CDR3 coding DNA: TGTGCCAGCAGCAGTACAGGGAGAGGGGATTCACCCCTCCACTTT. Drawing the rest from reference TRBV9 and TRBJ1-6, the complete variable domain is DSGVTQTPKHLITATGQRVTLRCSPRSGDLSVYWYQQSLDQGLQFLIQYYNGEERAKGNILERFSAQQFPDLHSELNLSSLELGDSALYFCASSSTGRGDSPLHFGNGTRLTVT.

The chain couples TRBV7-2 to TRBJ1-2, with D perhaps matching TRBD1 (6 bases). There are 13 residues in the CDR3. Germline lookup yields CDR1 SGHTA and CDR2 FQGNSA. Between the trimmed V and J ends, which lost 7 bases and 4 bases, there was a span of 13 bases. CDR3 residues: CASTPDRFYGYTF. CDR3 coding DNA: TGTGCCAGCACCCCGGACAGATTCTATGGCTACACCTTC.

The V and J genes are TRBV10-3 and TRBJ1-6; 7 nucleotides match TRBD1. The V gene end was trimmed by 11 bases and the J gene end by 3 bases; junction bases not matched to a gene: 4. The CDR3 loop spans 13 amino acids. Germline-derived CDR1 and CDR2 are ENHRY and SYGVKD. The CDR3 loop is CAGRDSYNSPLHF. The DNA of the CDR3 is TGTGCCGGAAGGGACAGCTATAATTCACCCCTCCACTTT.

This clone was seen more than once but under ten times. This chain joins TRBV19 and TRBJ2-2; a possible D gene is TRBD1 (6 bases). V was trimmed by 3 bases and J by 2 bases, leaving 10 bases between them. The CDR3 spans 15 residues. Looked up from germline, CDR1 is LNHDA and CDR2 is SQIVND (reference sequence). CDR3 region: CASSIDRLNTGELFF. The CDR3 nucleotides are TGTGCCAGTAGTATCGACAGGCTTAACACCGGGGAGCTGTTTTTT.

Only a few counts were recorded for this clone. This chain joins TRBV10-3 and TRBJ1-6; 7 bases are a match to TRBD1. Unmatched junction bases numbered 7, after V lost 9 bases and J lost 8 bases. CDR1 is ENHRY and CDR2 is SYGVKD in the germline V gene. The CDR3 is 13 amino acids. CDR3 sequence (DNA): TGTGCCATTGGACAGGAAGAAGATTCACCCCTCCACTTT. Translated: CAIGQEEDSPLHF.

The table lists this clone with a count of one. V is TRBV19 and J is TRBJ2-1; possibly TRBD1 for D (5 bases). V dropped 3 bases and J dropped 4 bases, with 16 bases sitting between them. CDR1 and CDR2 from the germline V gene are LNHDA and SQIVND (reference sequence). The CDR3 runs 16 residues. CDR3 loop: CASSISQVGLYNEQFF. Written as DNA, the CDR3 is TGTGCCAGTAGTATTTCACAGGTTGGCCTATACAATGAGCAGTTCTTC.

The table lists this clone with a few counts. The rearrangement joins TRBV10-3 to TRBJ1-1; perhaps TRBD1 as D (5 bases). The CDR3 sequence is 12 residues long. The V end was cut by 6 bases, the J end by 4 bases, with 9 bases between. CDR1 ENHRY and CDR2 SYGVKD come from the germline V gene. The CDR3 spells CAIRRGGTEAFF. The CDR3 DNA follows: TGTGCCATCAGAAGGGGCGGCACTGAAGCTTTCTTT.

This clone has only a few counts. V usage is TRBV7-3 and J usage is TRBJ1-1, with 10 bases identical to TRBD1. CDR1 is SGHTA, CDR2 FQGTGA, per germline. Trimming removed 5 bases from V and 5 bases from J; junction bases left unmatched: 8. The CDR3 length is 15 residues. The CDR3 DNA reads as TGTGCCAGCAGCGCTTCCGGGACAGGGGTTACTGAAGCTTTCTTT. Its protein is CASSASGTGVTEAFF.

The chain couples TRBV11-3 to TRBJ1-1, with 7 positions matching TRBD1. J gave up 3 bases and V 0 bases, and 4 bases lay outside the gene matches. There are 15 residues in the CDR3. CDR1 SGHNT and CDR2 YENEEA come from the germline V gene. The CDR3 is CASSLDGQGDTEAFF. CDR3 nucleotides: TGTGCCAGCAGCTTAGATGGGCAGGGGGACACTGAAGCTTTCTTT.

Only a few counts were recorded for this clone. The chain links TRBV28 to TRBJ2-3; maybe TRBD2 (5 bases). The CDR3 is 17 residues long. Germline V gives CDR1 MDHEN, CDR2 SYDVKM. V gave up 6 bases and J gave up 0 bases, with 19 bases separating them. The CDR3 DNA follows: TGTGCCAGCAGGCAACACGGGATCCAAAAGAGCACAGATACGCAGTATTTT. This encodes CASRQHGIQKSTDTQYF.

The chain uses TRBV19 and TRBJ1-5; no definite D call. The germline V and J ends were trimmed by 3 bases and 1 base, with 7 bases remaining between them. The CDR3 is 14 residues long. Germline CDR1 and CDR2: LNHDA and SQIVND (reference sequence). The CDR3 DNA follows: TGTGCCAGTAGTATTCGGGTGAGCAATCAGCCCCAGCATTTT. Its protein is CASSIRVSNQPQHF.

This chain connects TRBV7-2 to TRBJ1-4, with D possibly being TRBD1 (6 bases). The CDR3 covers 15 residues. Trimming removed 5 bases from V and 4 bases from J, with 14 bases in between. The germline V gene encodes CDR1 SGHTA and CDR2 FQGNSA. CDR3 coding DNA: TGTGCCAGCAGCCAACGGGGGGGCGGTAATGAAAAACTGTTTTTT. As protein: CASSQRGGGNEKLFF.

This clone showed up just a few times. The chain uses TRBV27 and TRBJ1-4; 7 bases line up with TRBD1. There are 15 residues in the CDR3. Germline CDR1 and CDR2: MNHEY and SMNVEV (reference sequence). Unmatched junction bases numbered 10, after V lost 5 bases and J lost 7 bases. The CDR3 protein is CASSVTGVYAEKLFF. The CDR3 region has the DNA TGTGCCAGCAGTGTTACAGGGGTCTACGCTGAAAAACTGTTTTTT.

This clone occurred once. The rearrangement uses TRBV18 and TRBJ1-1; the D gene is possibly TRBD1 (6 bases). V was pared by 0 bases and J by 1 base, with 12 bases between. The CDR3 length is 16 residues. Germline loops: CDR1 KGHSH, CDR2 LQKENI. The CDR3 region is CASSPPGGQGNTEAFF. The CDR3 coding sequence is TGTGCCAGCTCACCACCGGGGGGGCAGGGGAACACTGAAGCTTTCTTT.

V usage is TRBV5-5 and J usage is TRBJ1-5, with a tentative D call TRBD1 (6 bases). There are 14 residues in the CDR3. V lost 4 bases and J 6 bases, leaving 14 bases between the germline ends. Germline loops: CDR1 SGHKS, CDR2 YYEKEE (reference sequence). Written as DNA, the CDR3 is TGTGCCAGCAGCGTGGACAGCCAAGGTCAGCCCCAGCATTTT. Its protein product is CASSVDSQGQPQHF.